What follows are 26 T cell receptor beta chains derived from one specimen sequenced in a study of shared clonotypes between healthy human individuals. Only in-frame clones appear in the TCRdb table, and some are missing; sequencing was by immunoSEQ multiplex PCR. The sample lists 150,000 to 200,000 clones, approximately 95% occurring once. Sequenced: naive CD4+ T cells sorted from blood. As for subset: CD45RA+ positively selected. These receptor sequences come from a woman in her thirties in good health.

The chain carries TRBV28 and TRBJ1-5, with D maybe TRBD1 (6 bases). This CDR3 comprises 14 residues. The germline CDR1 and CDR2 sequences are MDHEN and SYDVKM. V was clipped by 2 bases and J by 7 bases, with 12 bases between them. The CDR3 region has the DNA TGTGCCAGCAGTTTAACAGGGATAGGGCAGCCCCAGCATTTT. It specifies CASSLTGIGQPQHF. Supplemented by reference TRBV28 and TRBJ1-5, the full variable domain reads DVKVTQSSRYLVKRTGEKVFLECVQDMDHENMFWYRQDPGLGLRLIYFSYDVKMKEKGDIPEGYSVSREKKERFSLILESASTNQTSMYLCASSLTGIGQPQHFGDGTRLSIL.

This clone was recorded only once. The J gene is TRBJ1-2, the V gene TRBV11-2, with D maybe TRBD1 (5 bases). Germline lookup yields CDR1 SGHAT and CDR2 FQNNGV. The CDR3 has 13 residues. Trimming pared 2 bases from V and 1 base from J, leaving 5 bases between. CDR3 in DNA: TGTGCCAGCAGCTTACAGGGTAACTATGGCTACACCTTC. It translates to CASSLQGNYGYTF. The full variable domain, completed using reference TRBV11-2 and TRBJ1-2, is EAGVAQSPRYKIIEKRQSVAFWCNPISGHATLYWYQQILGQGPKLLIQFQNNGVVDDSQLPKDRFSAERLKGVDSTLKIQPAKLEDSAVYLCASSLQGNYGYTFGSGTRLTVV.

The chain carries TRBV6-5 and TRBJ1-1; D gene uncertain. V lost 0 bases and J 6 bases, leaving 14 bases between the germline ends. In germline, CDR1 is MNHEY, CDR2 SVGAGI. The CDR3 covers 15 residues. CDR3 DNA sequence: TGTGCCAGCAGTTACTCGTCCAGTCACGGGGCTGAAGCTTTCTTT. Its translation: CASSYSSSHGAEAFF.

V is TRBV18 and J is TRBJ2-3; no clear D. The CDR3 is 13 residues long. Per the germline V gene, CDR1 is KGHSH and CDR2 is LQKENI. Trimming left V 2 bases short and J 5 bases short, with 8 bases between. DNA of the CDR3: TGTGCCAGCTCACCAAGGTATGAAGATACGCAGTATTTT. This translates into CASSPRYEDTQYF.

This sequence joins TRBV28 and TRBJ2-7; D perhaps matches TRBD1 (6 bases). CDR3 size: 17 residues. With 6 bases removed from V and 3 bases from J, the gap between germline ends came to 24 bases. The germline V gene encodes CDR1 MDHEN and CDR2 SYDVKM. CDR3: CASSPPISGVIRYEQYF. Written as DNA, the CDR3 is TGTGCCAGCAGCCCCCCGATTTCAGGGGTTATCCGCTACGAGCAGTACTTC.

This rearrangement joins TRBV7-6 to TRBJ1-3; D call uncertain. Germline-derived CDR1 and CDR2 are SGHVS and FNYEAQ. Trimming took off 1 base at V and 0 bases at J, with 10 bases between the two ends. The CDR3 is made up of 16 amino acids. CDR3 DNA sequence: TGTGCCAGCAGCTTAGGGCAGTCCGACTCTGGAAACACCATATATTTT. It is translated as CASSLGQSDSGNTIYF.

The V call is TRBV27, the J call TRBJ2-4; the D call may be TRBD1 or TRBD2 (5 bases each). V lost 9 bases and J 8 bases, leaving 17 bases between the germline ends. This CDR3 has 13 amino acids. In germline, CDR1 is MNHEY, CDR2 SMNVEV (reference sequence). In DNA, the CDR3 is TGTGCCAGGTCCGGGGCCGGTAAACACATTCAGTACTTC. Amino acids: CARSGAGKHIQYF.

The rearrangement joins TRBV5-1 to TRBJ2-4; TRBD1 aligns across 7 bases. Germline-derived CDR1 and CDR2 are SGHRS and YFSETQ. The CDR3 loop spans 16 amino acids. With V trimmed by 0 bases and J by 0 bases, 3 bases remained unmatched. CDR3 sequence reads: CASSLGQGRAKNIQYF. The CDR3 DNA reads as TGCGCCAGCAGCTTGGGACAGGGAAGAGCCAAAAACATTCAGTACTTC.

V gene TRBV6-1 combines with J gene TRBJ1-1; tentative D call: TRBD1 (5 bases). CDR3 length: 15 residues. V was pared by 7 bases and J by 0 bases, with 15 bases between. The germline gives CDR1 MNHNS, CDR2 SASEGT. DNA for the CDR3: TGTGCCAGCATCAAGGGGTCAGGGTTGAACACTGAAGCTTTCTTT. Residues: CASIKGSGLNTEAFF.

The rearrangement joins TRBV28 to TRBJ2-5, with TRBD2 identical over 13 bases. Per the germline V gene, CDR1 is MDHEN and CDR2 is SYDVKM. V shed 1 base and J 2 bases; nucleotides not matched to a gene: 4. The CDR3 consists of 17 residues. The CDR3 region has the DNA TGTGCCAGCAGTTTATCGCTGGGACTAGCGGGACAAGAGACCCAGTACTTC. Residues: CASSLSLGLAGQETQYF.

The chain couples TRBV9 to TRBJ2-2; 9 positions match TRBD1. Germline CDR1 SGDLS, CDR2 YYNGEE. This CDR3 is built from 22 residues. Trimming took 0 bases from V and 1 from J; bases not matched to a gene: 19. The CDR3 nucleotides are TGTGCCAGCAGCGTAGAGGGGTATGTGGGACAGGGTTACTCTAGGAACACCGGGGAGCTGTTTTTT. This encodes CASSVEGYVGQGYSRNTGELFF.

The gene calls are TRBV27 and TRBJ2-2; D is undetermined. Deletions cut 5 bases from V and 7 bases from J, with 20 bases between. This CDR3 is 16 amino acids long. CDR1 is MNHEY, CDR2 SMNVEV, per germline (reference sequence). CDR3 protein: CASSTPDGSLHGELFF. Here the CDR3 DNA reads TGTGCCAGCAGTACTCCGGACGGCTCCCTCCACGGGGAGCTGTTTTTT.

This chain uses TRBV18 with TRBJ2-7; D might be TRBD2 (6 bases). With 1 base removed from V and 6 bases from J, the gap between germline ends came to 13 bases. The CDR3 totals 14 residues. From germline, CDR1 is KGHSH and CDR2 LQKENI. The DNA of the CDR3 is TGTGCCAGCTCACCACTGGAGGGGCCTCTCGAGCAGTACTTC. Translating gives CASSPLEGPLEQYF.

CDR3 protein: CASSLGGARNEKLFF. The DNA for the CDR3 is TGTGCCAGCAGTTTGGGAGGGGCGCGAAATGAAAAACTGTTTTTT. The rearrangement joins TRBV28 to TRBJ1-4; a weak D match, TRBD1 (5 bases). V gave up 3 bases and J gave up 5 bases, with 13 bases separating them. The CDR3 loop spans 15 amino acids. Germline V CDR1 and CDR2: MDHEN, SYDVKM.

This clone occurred once. J is TRBJ2-2 and V is TRBV14; tentatively, D is TRBD1 (6 bases). V lost 3 bases and J lost 2, with 16 bases in between. Germline V gene data show CDR1 as SGHDN and CDR2 as FVKESK. This CDR3 comprises 17 residues. For the CDR3, the DNA is TGTGCCAGCAGCCAGACCCTTACAGGGACAAACACCGGGGAGCTGTTTTTT. This encodes CASSQTLTGTNTGELFF.

The rearrangement links TRBV6-1 to TRBJ1-1, with 7 bases fitting TRBD1. The ends lost 5 bases at V and 5 bases at J; junction bases unmatched: 11. CDR1 is MNHNS and CDR2 is SASEGT in the germline V gene. CDR3 length: 15 amino acids. The CDR3 nucleotides are TGTGCCAGCAGTCACCAAACACAGGGGTGGACTGAAGCTTTCTTT. It codes for CASSHQTQGWTEAFF.

The chain is built from TRBV6-6 and TRBJ2-7, with 9 bases lining up with TRBD2. V shed 2 bases, J shed 1 base, and the junction held 3 bases outside the gene matches. This CDR3 is built from 15 residues. Per the germline V gene, CDR1 is MNHNY and CDR2 is SVGAGI (reference sequence). CDR3: CASSYRTSASYEQYF. Here the CDR3 DNA reads TGTGCCAGCAGTTACAGGACTAGCGCTTCCTACGAGCAGTACTTC.

The chain couples TRBV2 to TRBJ2-5; 8 nucleotides line up with TRBD1. The end of the DNA fits TRBJ2-7 better, so the J call may be wrong. Per the germline V gene, CDR1 is SNHLY and CDR2 is FYNNEI. This CDR3 has 14 residues. CDR3 coding DNA: TGTGCCAGCTGGGACAGGAGGTACTCCTACGAGCAGTACTTC. Translating it yields CASWDRRYSYEQYF.

The V and J genes are TRBV2 and TRBJ1-1; a possible D gene is TRBD1 (6 bases). The CDR3 is 13 amino acids. V lost 6 bases to trimming and J lost 2 bases, with 10 bases between them. Germline-derived CDR1 and CDR2 are SNHLY and FYNNEI. In nucleotides, the CDR3 is TGTGCCAGCAGGCGGGACACAAACACTGAAGCTTTCTTT. This sequence encodes CASRRDTNTEAFF.

The rearrangement joins TRBV28 to TRBJ2-7; 9 nucleotides align to TRBD1. V trimming: 4 bases; J trimming: 5 bases; junction bases outside the gene matches: 3. CDR1 and CDR2 (germline): MDHEN, SYDVKM. The CDR3 is made up of 13 amino acids. CDR3 sequence (DNA): TGTGCCAGCAGTTCGGGACAGGGAGACGAGCAGTACTTC. This codes for CASSSGQGDEQYF.

The chain uses TRBV7-9 and TRBJ1-3; tentative D call: TRBD1 (6 bases). V was cut by 9 bases and J by 0 bases, with 9 bases left in between. The CDR3 contains 13 residues. CDR1 and CDR2 from the germline V gene are SEHNR and FQNEAQ (reference sequence). DNA of the CDR3: TGTGCCAGTACAGGGTCCTCTGGAAACACCATATATTTT. Protein product: CASTGSSGNTIYF.

This chain links TRBV9 with TRBJ2-1; no firm D call. CDR1 and CDR2 from the germline V gene are SGDLS and YYNGEE. The length of the CDR3 is 14 residues. Trimming removed 4 bases from V and 0 bases from J, with 8 bases in between. CDR3 sequence: CASSPDRSYNEQFF. The CDR3 region has the DNA TGTGCCAGCAGCCCGGACCGCTCCTACAATGAGCAGTTCTTC.

V usage is TRBV7-2 and J usage is TRBJ2-7; 10 bases are a match to TRBD2. The CDR3 consists of 14 residues. Germline loops: CDR1 SGHTA, CDR2 FQGNSA. Unmatched junction bases numbered 7, after V lost 5 bases and J lost 6 bases. Written as DNA, the CDR3 is TGTGCCAGCAGCCTACTAGCGGGATCCCCCGAGCAGTACTTC. The encoded protein is CASSLLAGSPEQYF.

This clone was detected only a few times. This chain joins TRBV4-1 and TRBJ1-5; a possible D gene is TRBD1 (5 bases). Germline V lookup: CDR1 MGHRA, CDR2 YSYEKL. Trimming shortened V by 1 base and J by 3 bases, and 10 bases separated the two germline ends. The CDR3 extends over 15 amino acids. The DNA of the CDR3 is TGCGCCAGCAGCCAAGGAGTGACAGCCAATCAGCCCCAGCATTTT. It specifies CASSQGVTANQPQHF.

This clone has just one count. The chain carries TRBV19 and TRBJ2-7, with TRBD1 identical over 9 bases. Germline lookup yields CDR1 LNHDA and CDR2 SQIVND (reference sequence). There are 14 residues in the CDR3. Trimming removed 7 bases from V and 6 bases from J; junction bases left unmatched: 10. For the CDR3, the DNA is TGTGCCAGTACGAGTGGACAGGGGACTTCCGAGCAGTACTTC. Translation: CASTSGQGTSEQYF. Full variable domain (remainder filled in from reference TRBV19 and TRBJ2-7): DGGITQSPKYLFRKEGQNVTLSCEQNLNHDAMYWYRQDPGQGLRLIYYSQIVNDFQKGDIAEGYSVSREKKESFPLTVTSAQKNPTAFYLCASTSGQGTSEQYFGPGTRLTVT.

The gene calls are TRBV5-1 and TRBJ1-2; D is unclear. This CDR3 has 15 residues. Germline V gives CDR1 SGHRS, CDR2 YFSETQ. The V and J ends lost 0 bases and 4 bases respectively, with 13 bases between them. CDR3 loop: CASSLETIRGYGYTF. DNA for the CDR3: TGCGCCAGCAGCTTGGAGACGATACGTGGCTATGGCTACACCTTC.